A selection of T cell receptor beta chains follows, all from one sample in a study of cytomegalovirus exposure and HLA in healthy donors. The method was immunoSEQ multiplex PCR; TCRdb's version includes in-frame clones alone and lacks a portion of them. The sample yields 100,000 to 150,000 clones, of which the top ten take up less than 3.5%. The source material was PBMCs. The receptors were sampled from a man between 25 and 39 years old in good health and CMV-seronegative. Both conserved end residues are part of each CDR3. D genes are given only for firm matches.

CDR3nt | CDR3aa | j_gene | v_gene | d_gene
TGTGCCAGCAGTCCTCATAAATACCCGACCGGGACAGGGGCCGGGGGGGAAAAACTGTTTTTT | CASSPHKYPTGTGAGGEKLFF | TRBJ1-4 | TRBV28 | TRBD1
TGTGCCAGCAAGATAGCGGGGGACTACGAGCAGTACTTC | CASKIAGDYEQYF | TRBJ2-7 | TRBV2 | TRBD2
TGTGCCAGCATTCCCATGGGGCGGGGTAGCACAGATACGCAGTATTTT | CASIPMGRGSTDTQYF | TRBJ2-3 | TRBV27 | NA
TGTGCCAGCTCACCCGTGGGGGGGGTCAACACTGAAGCTTTCTTT | CASSPVGGVNTEAFF | TRBJ1-1 | TRBV18 | NA
TGTGCCAGCAGCTTATGGGGGACAGGGGGTGGTTCCAGCAATCAGCCCCAGCATTTT | CASSLWGTGGGSSNQPQHF | TRBJ1-5 | TRBV7-2 | TRBD1
TGTGCCAGCAGCTTGCGGGGGGAGAACATTGCGTACGAGCAGTACTTC | CASSLRGENIAYEQYF | TRBJ2-7 | TRBV5-6 | TRBD2
TGTGCCAGCAGTTTAGGGCAGGGCGGCTTCTACGAGCAGTACTTC | CASSLGQGGFYEQYF | TRBJ2-7 | TRBV28 | NA
TGTGCCAGCAAAGGTTACGTAGGACAGGGGCACCTTAATGAAAAACTGTTTTTT | CASKGYVGQGHLNEKLFF | TRBJ1-4 | TRBV27 | TRBD1
TGTGCCTGGAGTGTAGGTCTAGCGGGAGCCAAAAACATTCAGTACTTC | CAWSVGLAGAKNIQYF | TRBJ2-4 | TRBV30 | TRBD2
TGTGCCAGCAGCTTAGAGCGGGATCCTGTCTACAATGAGCAGTTCTTC | CASSLERDPVYNEQFF | TRBJ2-1 | TRBV7-8 | TRBD2
TGTGCCAGCAGCCCCCTAGACAGGAACACTGAAGCTTTCTTT | CASSPLDRNTEAFF | TRBJ1-1 | TRBV7-9 | NA
TGCGCCAGCAGTGCCCAGGGGGACTATGGCTACACCTTC | CASSAQGDYGYTF | TRBJ1-2 | TRBV10-2 | TRBD1
TGTGCCAGCAGCTTGGCACAGGGCTTAGGGGGCGCTTTCTTT | CASSLAQGLGGAFF | TRBJ1-1 | TRBV5-4 | TRBD1
TGTGCCAGCAGTCCGGGACAGGGAACGACTGGCTACACCTTC | CASSPGQGTTGYTF | TRBJ1-2 | TRBV2 | TRBD1
TGTGCCAGCAGCTTGGGACAACTGATGAACACTGAAGCTTTCTTT | CASSLGQLMNTEAFF | TRBJ1-1 | TRBV7-9 | NA
TGTGCCAGCAGCTTGGAAGCGGGGACGGGTTACAATGAGCAGTTCTTC | CASSLEAGTGYNEQFF | TRBJ2-1 | TRBV7-8 | TRBD2
TGTGCCAGTAGTAGGACAGGGGGCACTGAAGCTTTCTTT | CASSRTGGTEAFF | TRBJ1-1 | TRBV19 | TRBD1
TGTGCCAGCAGCTTTGGGACAGGGGAAAGCACAGATACGCAGTATTTT | CASSFGTGESTDTQYF | TRBJ2-3 | TRBV7-2 | TRBD1
TGTGCCAGCAGGGACACTTATGGCTACACCTTC | CASRDTYGYTF | TRBJ1-2 | TRBV28 | NA
TGTGCCAGCAGCTGGGGACTGCCTACCTACAATGAGCAGTTCTTC | CASSWGLPTYNEQFF | TRBJ2-1 | TRBV7-2 | NA
TGTGCCAGCAGCTCGTTCCCGGGACAGGGACCAGATACGCAGTATTTT | CASSSFPGQGPDTQYF | TRBJ2-3 | TRBV5-8 | TRBD1
TGTGCCAGCAGTGGGACAGGGTTATACTCCTATAATTCACCCCTCCACTTT | CASSGTGLYSYNSPLHF | TRBJ1-6 | TRBV6-1 | TRBD1
TGCGCCAGCAGCGCCACTAGCGGGCCTGGGGAGCTGTTTTTT | CASSATSGPGELFF | TRBJ2-2 | TRBV5-1 | TRBD2
TGTGCCAGCAGCTTAGATGTAGTAAACAATGAGCAGTTCTTC | CASSLDVVNNEQFF | TRBJ2-1 | TRBV11-2 | NA
TGTGCCGTGGGCAGGTTTAACGGGGAGCTGTTTTTT | CAVGRFNGELFF | TRBJ2-2 | TRBV19 | NA
TGTGCCAGCAGCTTAGGTTCCAGGGACTATCCACGGGCTTTCTTT | CASSLGSRDYPRAFF | TRBJ1-1 | TRBV7-9 | NA
TGTGCCAGCAGCCCCCGGGGATCATTTTATGGCTACACCTTC | CASSPRGSFYGYTF | TRBJ1-2 | TRBV7-2 | NA
TGTGCCAGTTTAGGACAGGACAATGAGCAGTTCTTC | CASLGQDNEQFF | TRBJ2-1 | TRBV2 | TRBD1
TGTGCCAGCAGTGCCCTAGGGGACAGTAACACTGAAGCTTTCTTT | CASSALGDSNTEAFF | TRBJ1-1 | TRBV25-1 | TRBD1
TGTGCCAGCAGCTTAGCGACAGCTAACTATGGCTACACCTTC | CASSLATANYGYTF | TRBJ1-2 | TRBV7-2 | NA
TGTGCCAGCAGCCGGGGACAGGGGGGCGAAAAACTGTTTTTT | CASSRGQGGEKLFF | TRBJ1-4 | TRBV7-9 | TRBD1
TGTGCCAGCAGCTTTGGCACCCGTCTTAGCACAGATACGCAGTATTTT | CASSFGTRLSTDTQYF | TRBJ2-3 | TRBV5-5 | NA
TGTGCCAGCAGCCTGAGCGGGACGCCCTACGAGCAGTACTTC | CASSLSGTPYEQYF | TRBJ2-7 | TRBV6-5 | TRBD2
TGCGCCAGCAGCCAAGGATTAGAAACGCTTGAAGCTTTCTTT | CASSQGLETLEAFF | TRBJ1-1 | TRBV4-3 | NA
TGTGCCAGCAGTTACGAACCCCCTTACAGTGAGCAGTTCTTC | CASSYEPPYSEQFF | TRBJ2-1 | TRBV6-5 | NA
TGTGCCAGCAGCCGCAACCAGCCGCTAGCGGGGGGGGTCTACGAGCAGTACTTC | CASSRNQPLAGGVYEQYF | TRBJ2-7 | TRBV4-2 | TRBD2
TGTGCCACCGGACAGGGAAGGAACGAGCAGTACTTC | CATGQGRNEQYF | TRBJ2-7 | TRBV25-1 | TRBD1
TGTGCCAGCAGTCCAATGATGAGTTCTGAAGCTTTCTTT | CASSPMMSSEAFF | TRBJ1-1 | TRBV27 | NA
TGTGCCATGGCCGGCGGGAGGGCCGACGAGCAGTACTTC | CAMAGGRADEQYF | TRBJ2-7 | TRBV10-3 | TRBD2
TGCAGCGTTGAAGAAATAGGGGAAGGGGAAAAACTGTTTTTT | CSVEEIGEGEKLFF | TRBJ1-4 | TRBV29-1 | NA
TGTGCCAGTAGCCCGGACAGGAATTCACCCCTCCACTTT | CASSPDRNSPLHF | TRBJ1-6 | TRBV19 | TRBD1
TGTGCCAGCAGCCCGGGAACAGGGGGTCTCAGCTCCTATAATTCACCCCTCCACTTT | CASSPGTGGLSSYNSPLHF | TRBJ1-6 | TRBV5-6 | TRBD1